The rows below give T cell receptor beta chains drawn from one sample of a study of blood T cell repertoires in COVID-19. Assay: immunoSEQ multiplex PCR; the TCRdb copy retains only in-frame clones and omits some. The top ten hold over 10% of the sample, which has about 50,000 clones, less than 90% seen once. The sample taken for sequencing was peripheral blood. These receptors all stem from a human donor in a cohort sampled during active COVID-19. CDR3s include the opening cysteine and the closing phenylalanine or tryptophan. Each record gives: J gene, D gene, clone size, V gene, CDR3 DNA, CDR3 protein. D genes are given only for firm matches. Clone size is given for some rows only: seen once, a few or many times, or a class if the clone is expanded.

>TRBJ1-2|TRBD1|few|TRBV7-9
TGTGCCAGCAGCTTAGATGGGACAGGGCATGGCTACACCTTC
CASSLDGTGHGYTF
>TRBJ2-7|TRBD2|NA|TRBV20-1
TGCAGTGCTAGTCCGGCTAGCGGGGGGGGGTACGAGCAGTACTTC
CSASPASGGGYEQYF
>TRBJ2-7|NA|NA|TRBV6-5
TGTGCCAGCAGTATCTACTACGAGCAGTACTTC
CASSIYYEQYF
>TRBJ1-4|NA|NA|TRBV30
TGTGCCTACACGGGAGGGACTAATGAAAAACTGTTTTTT
CAYTGGTNEKLFF
>TRBJ2-7|NA|once|TRBV12-2
TGTGCAAGTCGCTTTGGGTCTAGACAGGATTTCTACGAGCAGTACTTC
CASRFGSRQDFYEQYF
>TRBJ1-1|TRBD1|NA|TRBV19
TGTGCCAGTAGCCGTATCGACAGGGATGGCACTGAAGCTTTCTTT
CASSRIDRDGTEAFF
>TRBJ2-2|NA|few|TRBV24-1
TGTGCCACCAGTGATTCTCAGGGGAACACCGGGGAGCTGTTTTTT
CATSDSQGNTGELFF
>TRBJ2-1|TRBD2|NA|TRBV5-5
TGTGCCAGCAGCTTCAAGGGACTAGCGGGAGCGAGCTCCTACAATGAGCAGTTCTTC
CASSFKGLAGASSYNEQFF
>TRBJ2-7|NA|NA|TRBV28
TGTGCCAGCAGTCTTACCTACGAGCAGTACTTC
CASSLTYEQYF
>TRBJ1-3|TRBD1|NA|TRBV4-1
TGCGCCAGCAGCCAACCTACAGGGGGAGGTGGAAACACCATATATTTT
CASSQPTGGGGNTIYF
>TRBJ1-5|TRBD1|NA|TRBV10-2
TGCGCCAGCAGTGACCCAGGACAGGGTTCTAATCAGCCCCAGCATTTT
CASSDPGQGSNQPQHF
>TRBJ2-7|NA|NA|TRBV7-8
TGTGCCAGCAGCTTAGCGACAGGATCCTACGAGCAGTACTTC
CASSLATGSYEQYF
>TRBJ2-5|TRBD2|few|TRBV2
TGTGCCAGCAGCCGGGGGGAAAGCTCCGGTGAGACCCAGTACTTC
CASSRGESSGETQYF
>TRBJ2-3|NA|NA|TRBV21-1
TGTGCCAGCAGCGAATACTGCACCGGGACAGACACAGATACGCAGTATTTT
CASSEYCTGTDTDTQYF